This T cell receptor (beta chain) was observed in a study of blood T cell repertoires in COVID-19. About the study: Spain, Italy and the United States supplied samples that represented acute and convalescent COVID-19. Nucleic acid was either cDNA or gDNA, and it came from T cells, B-cell-depleted T cells, or PBMCs.

Germline V lookup: CDR1 LNHNV, CDR2 YYDKDF (reference sequence). CDR3 size: 16 residues. V lost 0 bases, J lost 14 bases, and 10 bases stayed unmatched. Original processing methods: Reference gene primer amplification yielded estimated nucleated cell counts. Measured with immunoSEQ multiplex PCR; TCRdb has only the in-frame clones, and not every one. V and J calls and clone size are as listed in that table; D and trimming were resolved from the DNA. This repertoire shows 200,000 to 250,000 clones, 80% to 90% found once; its top ten account for roughly 4.6%. The material sequenced was peripheral blood. The TCR originated in a woman aged 55-70 years who had recovered from COVID-19. The chain carries TRBV15 and TRBJ2-1; 13 bases agree with TRBD2. The DNA of the CDR3 is TGTGCCACCAGCAGAGATAGACTAGCGGGGGGCCTACCTGAGTTCTTC. This translates into CATSRDRLAGGLPEFF.